One sample yielded the 8 T cell receptor beta chains listed below, sequenced in a study of T cell changes during pregnancy in multiple sclerosis. Assay: immunoSEQ multiplex PCR; the TCRdb copy retains only in-frame clones and omits some. The sample consists of about 32,000 clones, 75% to 95% of them appearing once. Sequenced here: CD8+ T cells from peripheral blood mononuclear cells, sampled in the second trimester of pregnancy. These receptors were obtained from a female donor in good health, enrolled as a control in a pregnancy study.

The gene calls are TRBV15 and TRBJ1-2; 9 bases are shared with TRBD1. Germline CDR1 LNHNV, CDR2 YYDKDF (reference sequence). With V trimmed by 2 bases and J by 7 bases, 5 bases remained unmatched. CDR3 length equals 14 residues. The CDR3 nucleotides are TGTGCCACCAGCAGACCGACAGGGGGGGGTGGCTACACCTTC. Amino acids: CATSRPTGGGGYTF. The full variable domain, with the rest looked up from reference TRBV15 and TRBJ1-2, is DAMVIQNPRYQVTQFGKPVTLSCSQTLNHNVMYWYQQKSSQAPKLLFHYYDKDFNNEADTPDNFQSRRPNTSFCFLDIRSPGLGDTAMYLCATSRPTGGGGYTFGSGTRLTVV.

The CDR3 sequence is CASSFEVSYEQYF. The CDR3 DNA follows: TGTGCCAGCAGCTTTGAGGTCTCCTACGAGCAGTACTTC. The V and J genes are TRBV7-6 and TRBJ2-7; no definite D call. The CDR3 is made up of 13 amino acids. Per the germline V gene, CDR1 is SGHVS and CDR2 is FNYEAQ. Trimming stripped 3 bases from V and 0 bases from J, with 6 bases between.

The rearrangement uses TRBV5-6 and TRBJ2-7; 7 nucleotides align to TRBD1. Trimming cost V 5 bases and J 3 bases; bases outside gene matches: 17. The germline gives CDR1 SGHDT, CDR2 YYEEEE. This CDR3 comprises 17 residues. This CDR3 reads CASRDKSGQPPGYEQYF. The CDR3 bases are TGTGCCAGCAGGGACAAATCGGGACAGCCCCCGGGCTACGAGCAGTACTTC.

The chain joins TRBV6-1 to TRBJ2-1; TRBD1 aligns across 9 bases. V dropped 2 bases and J dropped 5; count of bases not matched to a gene: 4. CDR1 and CDR2 from the germline V gene are MNHNS and SASEGT. The CDR3 is 15 residues long. DNA of the CDR3: TGTGCCAGCAGTGAACCGGGACAGGGCCACAATGAGCAGTTCTTC. It specifies CASSEPGQGHNEQFF.

The chain couples TRBV4-3 to TRBJ2-7; weak D call: TRBD2 (5 bases). V gave up 0 bases and J gave up 4 bases, with 13 bases separating them. Germline V gives CDR1 LGHNA, CDR2 YSLEER. The CDR3 contains 15 residues. This CDR3 reads CASSQDRAGGYEQYF. The CDR3 bases are TGCGCCAGCAGCCAAGATCGGGCCGGAGGTTACGAGCAGTACTTC.

This chain uses TRBV6-5 with TRBJ2-1, with TRBD1 matching over 8 bases. Germline values: CDR1 MNHEY, CDR2 SVGAGI. This CDR3 spans 14 amino acids. The V gene end was trimmed by 2 bases and the J gene end by 8 bases; junction bases not matched to a gene: 5. The chain's CDR3 is CASSYPGTGYEQFF. In nucleotides, the CDR3 is TGTGCCAGCAGTTACCCCGGGACAGGATATGAGCAGTTCTTC.

This clone is a singleton in its sample. The V gene is TRBV9, the J gene TRBJ2-3; 7 bases agree with TRBD1. V lost 4 bases and J lost 3; bases outside the gene matches: 11. The CDR3 sequence is 16 residues long. Germline V lookup: CDR1 SGDLS, CDR2 YYNGEE. The CDR3 region is CASSPRQGPNTDTQYF. In DNA, the CDR3 is TGTGCCAGCAGCCCCAGACAGGGCCCTAATACAGATACGCAGTATTTT.

This rearrangement joins TRBV5-6 to TRBJ2-5; 8 positions match TRBD1. Germline V gives CDR1 SGHDT, CDR2 YYEEEE. V shed 0 bases, J shed 1 base, and the junction held 5 bases outside the gene matches. This CDR3 is built from 16 residues. The chain's CDR3 is CASSLVRTGLQETQYF. The CDR3 nucleotides read TGTGCCAGCAGCTTGGTGCGGACAGGGCTCCAAGAGACCCAGTACTTC. Combining the CDR3 with reference TRBV5-6 and TRBJ2-5 gives the whole variable domain DAGVTQSPTHLIKTRGQQVTLRCSPKSGHDTVSWYQQALGQGPQFIFQYYEEEERQRGNFPDRFSGHQFPNYSSELNVNALLLGDSALYLCASSLVRTGLQETQYFGPGTRLLVL.